This is a list of T cell receptor beta chains from one sample in a study of cytomegalovirus exposure and HLA in healthy donors. The assay was immunoSEQ multiplex PCR, and TCRdb's table has in-frame clones only and misses some. The sample has about 220,000 clones, 75% to 90% seen once; the top ten hold roughly 0.75%. Sequenced sample: PBMCs. All receptors come from a boy between 2 and 10 years old in good health and CMV-seronegative. Each CDR3 is given with its conserved first and last residue. D genes are given only for firm matches. Expanded clones are given a class, and other clones once, few, many or no size at all.

>.|TRBD2|TRBV5-1|TRBJ2-1
CASRGTSGLEYNEQFF
TGCGCCAGCAGGGGGACTAGCGGGTTAGAATACAATGAGCAGTTCTTC
>.|TRBD2|TRBV5-1|TRBJ2-7
CASTLGAGAYEQYF
TGCGCCAGCACCCTTGGAGCGGGGGCTTACGAGCAGTACTTC
>.|TRBD2|TRBV7-9|TRBJ2-1
CASTAGGPDEQFF
TGTGCCAGCACAGCGGGAGGGCCCGATGAGCAGTTCTTC
>.|.|TRBV9|TRBJ2-1
CASSTQGEAGNEQFF
TGTGCCAGCTCCACCCAGGGGGAGGCGGGAAATGAGCAGTTCTTC
>once|TRBD2|TRBV11-3|TRBJ2-1
CASSLGLAGGLVEEQFF
TGTGCCAGCAGCTTGGGACTAGCGGGAGGGCTTGTGGAGGAGCAGTTCTTC
>.|.|TRBV5-6|TRBJ1-2
CASSLAGNYGYTF
TGTGCCAGCAGCTTGGCAGGGAACTATGGCTACACCTTC
>.|.|TRBV5-6|TRBJ2-1
CASSFGYEQFF
TGTGCCAGCAGCTTTGGCTATGAGCAGTTCTTC
>.|TRBD1|TRBV5-1|TRBJ2-1
CASSNRQGDYNEQFF
TGCGCCAGCAGCAACCGACAGGGGGATTACAATGAGCAGTTCTTC
>.|TRBD1|TRBV6-1|TRBJ1-1
CASSVDRGDTEAFF
TGTGCCAGCAGTGTCGACAGGGGTGACACTGAAGCTTTCTTT
>.|TRBD1|TRBV29-1|TRBJ2-7
CSGQGAYEQYF
TGCAGCGGGCAGGGGGCCTACGAGCAGTACTTC
>.|TRBD1|TRBV30|TRBJ2-7
CAWSVLGQGGYEQYF
TGTGCCTGGAGTGTACTGGGACAGGGCGGTTACGAGCAGTACTTC
>.|.|TRBV27|TRBJ2-2
CASSFSQNTGELFF
TGTGCCAGCAGTTTTTCCCAGAACACCGGGGAGCTGTTTTTT
>.|.|TRBV14|TRBJ2-1
CASSQGRLVGNEQFF
TGTGCCAGCAGCCAGGGGAGACTAGTAGGCAATGAGCAGTTCTTC
>.|.|TRBV7-9|TRBJ2-2
CASSLVIGTGELFF
TGTGCCAGCAGCTTAGTGATCGGGACCGGGGAGCTGTTTTTT
>.|TRBD1|TRBV30|TRBJ1-6
CAWRAGQAPLPLHF
TGTGCCTGGAGAGCAGGACAGGCGCCCCTACCCCTCCACTTT
>.|.|TRBV5-5|TRBJ2-7
CASSFKERQYEQYF
TGTGCCAGCAGCTTTAAGGAGAGGCAGTACGAGCAGTACTTC
>.|.|TRBV9|TRBJ2-7
CASSVGGRTTNEQYF
TGTGCCAGCAGCGTAGGGGGGAGGACTACTAACGAGCAGTACTTC
>.|TRBD2|TRBV29-1|TRBJ2-7
CSVFGGDPAYEQYF
TGCAGCGTTTTCGGGGGGGACCCTGCCTACGAGCAGTACTTC
>few|TRBD1|TRBV30|TRBJ2-5
CAWSVLARRGWRETQYF
TGTGCCTGGAGTGTACTGGCCCGCAGGGGGTGGCGGGAGACCCAGTACTTC
>once|.|TRBV6-5|TRBJ2-5
CASSSAFQTQYF
TGTGCCAGCAGTTCCGCGTTCCAGACCCAGTACTTC
>.|TRBD1|TRBV9|TRBJ1-2
CASSGGGQAFGGYTF
TGTGCCAGCAGCGGAGGAGGACAGGCATTCGGGGGCTACACCTTC
>.|.|TRBV6-5|TRBJ2-3
CASKFWTDTDTQYF
TGTGCCAGCAAATTTTGGACAGACACAGATACGCAGTATTTT
>.|.|TRBV30|TRBJ1-2
CAWEIGGSYGYTF
TGTGCCTGGGAGATCGGCGGGAGCTATGGCTACACCTTC
>.|.|TRBV5-4|TRBJ2-1
CASWEGGVHNEQFF
TGTGCCAGCTGGGAGGGGGGCGTCCACAATGAGCAGTTCTTC
>.|.|TRBV15|TRBJ2-7
CATQGGSEQYF
TGTGCCACCCAGGGGGGAAGCGAGCAGTACTTC
>.|TRBD2|TRBV7-9|TRBJ2-1
CASSLPLAGTNNEQFF
TGTGCCAGCAGCCTCCCCCTAGCGGGCACTAACAATGAGCAGTTCTTC
>.|.|TRBV18|TRBJ1-2
CASSPERQEYGYTF
TGTGCCAGCTCACCCGAACGACAGGAGTATGGCTACACCTTC
>.|.|TRBV19|TRBJ1-6
CASSPTGSDSPLHF
TGTGCCAGTAGTCCCACAGGGTCAGATTCACCCCTCCACTTT
>.|TRBD1|TRBV19|TRBJ1-2
CASMGQGDNYGYTF
TGTGCCAGTATGGGACAGGGAGATAACTATGGCTACACCTTC
>.|.|TRBV14|TRBJ1-2
CASSPKGSLRGYGYTF
TGTGCCAGCAGCCCCAAGGGATCCCTCCGGGGGTATGGCTACACCTTC
>.|.|TRBV30|TRBJ2-6
CAWSASVVLTF
TGTGCCTGGAGTGCCTCCGTCGTCCTGACTTTC
>.|.|TRBV5-1|TRBJ1-1
CASSSLGEGSEAFF
TGCGCCAGCAGCTCCCTAGGGGAAGGCTCTGAAGCTTTCTTT
>.|TRBD1|TRBV11-2|TRBJ2-7
CASSSAPGQLYEQYF
TGTGCCAGCAGCTCAGCCCCGGGACAGCTTTACGAGCAGTACTTC
>once|.|TRBV5-1|TRBJ2-5
CASSPDQGREETQYF
TGCGCCAGCAGCCCTGATCAGGGAAGGGAAGAGACCCAGTACTTC
>.|TRBD2|TRBV7-2|TRBJ2-5
CASSSLAGGPRETQYF
TGTGCCAGCAGCTCCCTAGCGGGGGGGCCCCGGGAGACCCAGTACTTC
>.|TRBD2|TRBV27|TRBJ2-7
CASRSGATNYEQYF
TGTGCCAGCAGAAGCGGGGCCACTAACTACGAGCAGTACTTC
>once|TRBD2|TRBV9|TRBJ2-7
CASSVEGLAGGESYEQYF
TGTGCCAGCAGCGTAGAAGGCCTAGCGGGAGGAGAATCCTACGAGCAGTACTTC
>.|.|TRBV18|TRBJ1-1
CASSPGPMNTEAFF
TGTGCCAGCTCACCGGGGCCTATGAACACTGAAGCTTTCTTT
>.|.|TRBV29-1|TRBJ2-2
CSVGAGNTGELFF
TGCAGCGTTGGGGCGGGCAACACCGGGGAGCTGTTTTTT
>.|.|TRBV25-1|TRBJ1-1
CASQGNTEAFF
TGTGCCAGTCAGGGGAACACTGAAGCTTTCTTT
>.|.|TRBV2|TRBJ1-1
CASSPGGEAFF
TGTGCCAGCAGCCCGGGGGGTGAAGCTTTCTTT
>few|.|TRBV11-2|TRBJ2-6
CASSSEGSGANVLTF
TGTGCCAGCAGCTCCGAGGGCTCTGGGGCCAACGTCCTGACTTTC
>few|.|TRBV6-1|TRBJ1-5
CASGARYSNQPQHF
TGTGCCAGCGGGGCCAGATATAGCAATCAGCCCCAGCATTTT
>.|.|TRBV5-1|TRBJ2-7
CASSPGSREQYF
TGCGCCAGCAGCCCAGGCAGTCGCGAGCAGTACTTC
>.|.|TRBV12-5|TRBJ2-7
CASASSSYEQYF
TGTGCTAGTGCTTCGAGCTCCTACGAGCAGTACTTC